This TCR beta chain was sequenced in a study of early T cells in non-severe SARS-CoV-2 infection. Study-wide context: Chains stayed unpaired after sequencing of bulk RNA from unsorted whole blood.

Tagging with unique molecular identifiers was applied to individual cDNA molecules. TCRdb reprocessed the 5' RACE reads with MiXCR, giving one entry per CDR3 protein. The data hold more than 15,000 distinct CDR3 sequences, with about 5.6% observed a single time. There are many counts of this clonotype. Its specificity is not known. Whole-study findings and limits: Lookups in VDJdb leaned toward anti-spike CD8 responses and missed private and CD4 specificities.

The CDR3 covers 15 residues. V shed 1 base and J shed 4 bases, with 13 bases lying between them. Sequenced material: whole blood, taken at baseline. This rearrangement joins TRBV12-3 or TRBV12-4 to TRBJ1-2; the D is unclear. The TCR comes from an adult who was a healthcare worker with PCR-confirmed SARS-CoV-2 infection or an uninfected control (not recorded which). In nucleotides, the CDR3 is TGTGCCAGCAGTTTAGAGGCCCAGGTGACCTATGGCTACACCTTC. Protein sequence: CASSLEAQVTYGYTF.